The 23 T cell receptor beta chains given below trace back to one sample, sequenced in a study of blood T cell repertoires in COVID-19. Data came from immunoSEQ multiplex PCR; TCRdb stores just in-frame clones and leaves some out. The table records some 460,000 clones, 87% of them present only once. Material for sequencing was PBMCs or T cells enriched from blood (not recorded which). Receptors originate from a woman younger than 35 who had recovered from COVID-19.

The V call is TRBV7-9, the J call TRBJ1-3; D is perhaps TRBD1 (5 bases). CDR3 size: 16 residues. CDR1 is SEHNR, CDR2 FQNEAQ, per germline (reference sequence). The V end was cut by 0 bases, the J end by 0 bases, with 9 bases between. CDR3 sequence reads: CASSLAGGVSGNTIYF. CDR3 DNA: TGTGCCAGCAGCTTAGCGGGGGGTGTCTCTGGAAACACCATATATTTT.

The rearrangement joins TRBV10-3 to TRBJ1-1; weak D call: TRBD1 (5 bases). V was pared by 2 bases and J by 1 base, with 14 bases between. CDR3 size: 16 residues. Germline CDR1 ENHRY, CDR2 SYGVKD. The CDR3 DNA is TGTGCCATCAGTGAGCCATATACGGGGGGGAACACTGAAGCTTTCTTT. It yields the protein CAISEPYTGGNTEAFF.

Remarks on this clone: The same CDR3 arises from other DNA sequences in this sample as well. The V and J genes are TRBV6-5 and TRBJ1-6, with 7 bases lining up with TRBD1. This CDR3 region has 14 residues. J lost 7 bases, V lost 1 base, and 1 base had no gene match. Germline values: CDR1 MNHEY, CDR2 SVGAGI. This CDR3 reads CASSYLQGNSPLHF. The CDR3 nucleotides read TGTGCCAGCAGTTACTTACAGGGGAATTCACCCCTCCACTTT.

V gene TRBV11-3 combines with J gene TRBJ2-7; 8 nucleotides align to TRBD1. The CDR3 is 15 residues long. Germline V gene lookup returns CDR1 SGHNT and CDR2 YENEEA. Trimming at V came to 5 bases and at J to 0 bases, leaving 6 bases not matched to a gene. CDR3 coding DNA: TGTGCCAGCAGCCCGGACAGGGACAGCTCCTACGAGCAGTACTTC. Amino acids: CASSPDRDSSYEQYF.

This chain joins TRBV7-2 and TRBJ2-3; 10 bases agree with TRBD2. The CDR3 length is 16 residues. Germline V gives CDR1 SGHTA, CDR2 FQGNSA. V gave up 1 base and J gave up 6 bases; unmatched junction bases: 7. CDR3 in amino acids: CASSLVGASGGDTQYF. The CDR3 coding sequence is TGTGCCAGCAGCTTAGTAGGGGCTAGCGGGGGTGATACGCAGTATTTT. Variable domain in full (rest from reference TRBV7-2 and TRBJ2-3): GAGVSQSPSNKVTEKGKDVELRCDPISGHTALYWYRQSLGQGLEFLIYFQGNSAPDKSGLPSDRFSAERTGGSVSTLTIQRTQQEDSAVYLCASSLVGASGGDTQYFGPGTRLTVL.

In this sample, this clone turned up once. J is TRBJ1-2 and V is TRBV29-1, with D possibly TRBD1 on 5 matching bases. In germline, CDR1 is SQVTM, CDR2 ANQGSEA. The CDR3 spans 11 residues. V lost 6 bases and J 4 bases, leaving 9 bases between the germline ends. CDR3 coding DNA: TGCAGCGTCGGGGACTTCTATGGCTACACCTTC. This sequence encodes CSVGDFYGYTF. The variable domain in full, completed from reference TRBV29-1 and TRBJ1-2, reads SAVISQKPSRDICQRGTSLTIQCQVDSQVTMMFWYRQQPGQSLTLIATANQGSEATYESGFVIDKFPISRPNLTFSTLTVSNMSPEDSSIYLCSVGDFYGYTFGSGTRLTVV.

With respect to this clone: Within the sample, other DNA sequences also encode this same CDR3. The chain recombines TRBV5-5 with TRBJ1-1; D not resolved. The V end lost 4 bases, the J end lost 1 base, and 8 bases lay between the germline ends. The CDR3 totals 13 residues. Germline CDR1 and CDR2: SGHKS and YYEKEE (reference sequence). CDR3 DNA: TGTGCCAGCAGCGGGCAGACGAACACTGAAGCTTTCTTT. Encoded protein: CASSGQTNTEAFF.

The genes are TRBV24-1 and TRBJ1-2; maybe TRBD1 (6 bases). Germline CDR1 and CDR2: KGHDR and SFDVKD. Trimming stripped 4 bases from V and 0 bases from J, with 11 bases between. CDR3 length: 15 amino acids. The CDR3 DNA reads as TGTGCCACCAGTGACTCAAGGACAGCTAACTATGGCTACACCTTC. Translating it yields CATSDSRTANYGYTF.

The chain couples TRBV29-1 to TRBJ1-5; 7 bases are a match to TRBD1. Unmatched junction bases numbered 4, after V lost 6 bases and J lost 2 bases. CDR3 length equals 13 residues. Per germline, CDR1 SQVTM and CDR2 ANQGSEA. The CDR3 loop reads CSVHTGGNQPQHF. The CDR3 nucleotides read TGCAGCGTGCATACAGGGGGCAATCAGCCCCAGCATTTT.

The rearrangement links TRBV7-3 to TRBJ2-1, with D maybe TRBD2 (6 bases). Looked up from germline, CDR1 is SGHTA and CDR2 is FQGTGA. Between the trimmed V and J ends, which lost 5 bases and 5 bases, there was a span of 16 bases. The CDR3 covers 15 residues. The CDR3 coding sequence is TGTGCCAGCAGCCTTACCCGGGACTCGCACAATGAGCAGTTCTTC. It yields the protein CASSLTRDSHNEQFF.

This clone was counted once. The chain couples TRBV12-3 or TRBV12-4 to TRBJ1-2; a weak D match, TRBD1 (6 bases). The CDR3 has 13 amino acids. The V and J ends lost 2 bases and 7 bases respectively, with 11 bases between them. CDR3 protein: CASSLLDRLGYTF. DNA of the CDR3: TGTGCCAGCAGTTTACTGGACAGACTTGGCTACACCTTC.

The chain employs TRBV9 and TRBJ2-3, with 7 bases identical to TRBD2. Per germline, CDR1 SGDLS and CDR2 YYNGEE. CDR3 size: 16 residues. Unmatched junction bases numbered 8, after V lost 2 bases and J lost 2 bases. The CDR3 protein is CASSVPSGGYTDTQYF. CDR3 DNA sequence: TGTGCCAGCAGCGTCCCTTCGGGGGGATACACAGATACGCAGTATTTT. The variable domain in full, with the rest retrieved from reference TRBV9 and TRBJ2-3, is DSGVTQTPKHLITATGQRVTLRCSPRSGDLSVYWYQQSLDQGLQFLIQYYNGEERAKGNILERFSAQQFPDLHSELNLSSLELGDSALYFCASSVPSGGYTDTQYFGPGTRLTVL.

V gene TRBV5-1 combines with J gene TRBJ1-1; the match to TRBD1 covers 7 bases. The CDR3 contains 12 residues. V gave up 5 bases and J gave up 7 bases; unmatched junction bases: 5. Germline loops: CDR1 SGHRS, CDR2 YFSETQ. For the CDR3, the DNA is TGCGCCAGCAGATTAGGGGGCAGTGAAGCTTTCTTT. Translating gives CASRLGGSEAFF.

This sequence joins TRBV19 and TRBJ1-4, with a tentative D call TRBD1 (6 bases). The CDR3 covers 14 residues. The V end was cut by 10 bases, the J end by 4 bases, with 16 bases between. Germline loops: CDR1 LNHDA, CDR2 SQIVND (reference sequence). The CDR3 reads CATNLGTLNEKLFF. CDR3 DNA sequence: TGTGCCACTAACCTCGGGACACTTAATGAAAAACTGTTTTTT.

The rearrangement joins TRBV28 to TRBJ1-2; 7 nucleotides line up with TRBD1. This CDR3 comprises 14 residues. The V gene's germline CDR1 is MDHEN and CDR2 SYDVKM. V was clipped by 5 bases and J by 5 bases; unmatched bases: 8. Written as DNA, the CDR3 is TGTGCCAGCAGTGCCGGGACAGACAGTTATGGCTACACCTTC. Protein: CASSAGTDSYGYTF.

The chain uses TRBV30 and TRBJ2-7, with a weak D call TRBD1 (5 bases). The V end lost 0 bases, the J end lost 4 bases, and 13 bases lay between the germline ends. The germline V gene has CDR1 GTSNPN and CDR2 SVGIG (reference sequence). The CDR3 is 14 amino acids. The DNA for the CDR3 is TGTGCCTGGAGTGTCCCGCCGACAGTTTACGAGCAGTACTTC. Translating gives CAWSVPPTVYEQYF.

This chain links TRBV30 with TRBJ1-3; D is possibly TRBD1 (5 bases). Trimming removed 1 base at V and 4 bases at J, with 17 bases between. CDR1 is GTSNPN, CDR2 SVGIG, per germline (reference sequence). This CDR3 spans 16 amino acids. The CDR3 DNA reads TGTGCCTGGAGTGCCGACAGTGCCGAAGGCGGAAACACCATATATTTT. Translation gives CAWSADSAEGGNTIYF.

The chain is built from TRBV5-6 and TRBJ1-3; a weak D match, TRBD1 (5 bases). CDR1 and CDR2 from the germline V gene are SGHDT and YYEEEE. The CDR3 covers 14 residues. V lost 2 bases and J lost 2, with 8 bases in between. CDR3 sequence (DNA): TGTGCCAGCAGCTTATCAGGGACTGGAAACACCATATATTTT. As protein: CASSLSGTGNTIYF.

This sequence joins TRBV12-1 and TRBJ2-7; the table's D call TRBD2 went unverified against the DNA. TRBV12-1 counts as a pseudogene. The CDR3 contains 12 residues. CDR3 residues: CASSSLTGTPYF. For the CDR3, the DNA is TGTGCCAGCAGCTCCCTCACCGGGACTCCTTACTTC.

The chain has TRBV7-8 and TRBJ1-1, with D possibly being TRBD1 (5 bases). Per germline, CDR1 SGHVS and CDR2 FQNEAQ. The CDR3 extends over 13 amino acids. Between the trimmed V and J ends, which lost 6 bases and 0 bases, there was a span of 8 bases. This CDR3 is CASSLTVNTEAFF. As DNA, the CDR3 is TGTGCCAGCAGTCTGACAGTGAACACTGAAGCTTTCTTT.

V is TRBV5-1 and J is TRBJ2-3; TRBD2 agrees at 8 bases. The CDR3 runs 16 residues. Germline loops: CDR1 SGHRS, CDR2 YFSETQ. J gave up 2 bases and V 0 bases, and 5 bases lay outside the gene matches. The CDR3 DNA is TGCGCCAGCAGCTTGGAAACTAGCGGAGACACAGATACGCAGTATTTT. This encodes CASSLETSGDTDTQYF.

In the case of this clone: The same CDR3 can be traced to other DNA sequences in this sample. The CDR3 nucleotides read TGTGCCAGCAGCTTGGACAGGGGGAACACTGAAGCTTTCTTT. Protein: CASSLDRGNTEAFF. This chain joins TRBV7-3 and TRBJ1-1; 9 nucleotides agree with TRBD1. The germline CDR1 and CDR2 sequences are SGHTA and FQGTGA. The CDR3 contains 14 residues. Losses at the gene ends were 3 bases for V and 1 base for J; bases not matched to a gene: 0.

This chain uses TRBV28 with TRBJ2-1, with D tentatively TRBD1 (5 bases). The CDR3 is 13 residues long. The germline V gene has CDR1 MDHEN and CDR2 SYDVKM. Trimming took 8 bases from V and 0 from J, leaving 8 bases between them. In nucleotides, the CDR3 is TGTGCCAGCGACAGTAGCTCCTACAATGAGCAGTTCTTC. It codes for CASDSSSYNEQFF.